This T cell receptor (beta chain) was profiled in a study of graft-versus-host responses after intestinal transplantation. Study-wide results and limits: GvH clonotypes were identified within recipient marrow, with a subset emerging first in ileum or blood.

This clone was seen a handful of times. Cell sorting after the reaction yielded proliferating CFSE-low CD3+CD4+ and CD3+CD8+ responders. The assay was immunoSEQ multiplex PCR, and TCRdb's table has in-frame clones only and misses some. The sample shows 20,000 or so clones, approximately 45% of them seen only once. The germline V gene has CDR1 ENHRY and CDR2 SYGVKD. V shed 6 bases and J 4 bases; nucleotides not matched to a gene: 11. This CDR3 comprises 15 residues. The input for sequencing was alloreactive CD4+ T cells from a mixed lymphocyte reaction culture, taken before intestinal transplant. Documented subset: CFSE-low proliferating T cells sorted from roughly 6-day pre-transplant mixed lymphocyte reaction (GvH or HvG direction). This chain links TRBV10-3 with TRBJ2-7; 8 bases match TRBD1. The origin of this receptor is a human patient who received an intestinal transplant. Here the CDR3 reads CAISRARQGRYEQYF. The CDR3 DNA sequence: TGTGCCATCAGCCGAGCCCGACAGGGGAGGTACGAGCAGTACTTC.